The rows below give T cell receptor beta chains drawn from one sample of a study of healthy donors' naive CD4 and CD8 T cells. TCRdb re-called the reads with MiXCR, one entry per CDR3 protein. The sample yields approximately 180,000 distinct CDR3 sequences, around 80% seen once. The sample was naive CD4+ and CD8+ T cells sorted from blood, pooled from several donors. The receptors were gathered from a pool of human donors in good health; the sample pools cells from several healthy donors. Each CDR3 is given with its conserved first and last residue. A D gene is named only where the DNA matches it firmly. Rows may omit the clone size; those that give it use once, few, many or a size class.

V gene	D gene	CDR3 length	clone size	J gene	CDR3 DNA	CDR3 protein
TRBV6-2/TRBV6-3	TRBD2	13	.	TRBJ2-5	TGTGCCAGCAGTTTAGCGGGAGGGGAGACCCAGTACTTC	CASSLAGGETQYF
TRBV4-3	.	15	few	TRBJ1-1	TGCGCCAGCAGCCAAGATTATTATGATGAAGGTGAAGCTTTCTTT	CASSQDYYDEGEAFF
TRBV29-1	.	13	.	TRBJ2-1	TGCAGCGTCATCGGGCGTTACTACAATGAGCAGTTCTTC	CSVIGRYYNEQFF
TRBV4-3	TRBD1	14	few	TRBJ2-7	TGCGCCAGCAGCCAGGGACAGGCCACCTACGAGCAGTACTTC	CASSQGQATYEQYF
TRBV30	TRBD2	14	.	TRBJ2-7	TGTGCCTGGAGTGTACTAGCGGCGGACTACGAGCAGTACTTC	CAWSVLAADYEQYF
TRBV20-1	.	11	.	TRBJ2-3	TGCAGTGCTAGAGATCTGGATACGCAGTATTTT	CSARDLDTQYF
TRBV29-1	.	12	many	TRBJ1-1	TGCAGCGTTGAAGGAGGGAACACTGAAGCTTTCTTT	CSVEGGNTEAFF
TRBV6-5	.	14	.	TRBJ1-1	TGTGCCAGCAGGCCCCCTGGGGGAACCACTGAAGCTTTCTTT	CASRPPGGTTEAFF
TRBV30	.	13	.	TRBJ1-2	TGTGCCTGGAGTGGGGACCGCGGAGGAGGCTACACCTTC	CAWSGDRGGGYTF
TRBV6-6	.	12	.	TRBJ1-1	TGTGCCAGCAGTTACTCGAACAGGTTGACTTTCTTT	CASSYSNRLTFF
TRBV29-1	.	12	.	TRBJ2-2	TGCAGCGTTAGCAGAAGCGGCGGGGAGCTGTTTTTT	CSVSRSGGELFF
TRBV6-5	TRBD1	15	.	TRBJ1-2	TGTGCCAGCAGAGATGGGACAGGCCTTTACTATGGCTACACCTTC	CASRDGTGLYYGYTF
TRBV5-1	TRBD1	16	.	TRBJ1-1	TGCGCCAGCAGCTTGGAGGGACAGGGGCCGAACACTGAAGCTTTCTTT	CASSLEGQGPNTEAFF
TRBV6-5	TRBD2	13	few	TRBJ2-7	TGTGCCAGCCGGGAGGGAACGATTTACGAGCAGTACTTC	CASREGTIYEQYF
TRBV6-5	.	13	.	TRBJ1-2	TGTGCCAGCAAAAAGACAACTAACTATGGCTACACCTTC	CASKKTTNYGYTF
TRBV12-3/TRBV12-4	.	14	.	TRBJ1-2	TGTGCCAGCAGCCTAACAGGACTTAACTATGGCTACACCTTC	CASSLTGLNYGYTF
TRBV30	.	14	.	TRBJ2-7	TGTGCCTGGACTGGTCGGGGGCATGACTACGAGCAGTACTTC	CAWTGRGHDYEQYF
TRBV27	.	18	.	TRBJ2-2	TGTGCCAGCAGTTTGGGGTCCATTAAAGCTTGGGACGGCGGGGAGCTGTTTTTT	CASSLGSIKAWDGGELFF
TRBV6-5	.	14	.	TRBJ2-1	TGTGCCAGCAGTTACCTCGGACAGAACAATGAGCAGTTCTTC	CASSYLGQNNEQFF
TRBV30	.	13	.	TRBJ2-6	TGTGCCTGGAGAGGCTCTGGGGCCAACGTCCTGACTTTC	CAWRGSGANVLTF
TRBV5-6	.	16	.	TRBJ1-5	TGTGCCAGCAGCCGCGGACGGCCACCGGGGGATCAGCCCCAGCATTTT	CASSRGRPPGDQPQHF
TRBV14	.	15	.	TRBJ2-5	TGTGCCAGCAGCCAAGCTTCAGGCTACCAAGAGACCCAGTACTTC	CASSQASGYQETQYF
TRBV6-2/TRBV6-3	.	12	.	TRBJ1-6	TGTGCCAGCAGTGAACTGCCGCGGGGCCTCCACTTT	CASSELPRGLHF
TRBV29-1	.	11	few	TRBJ2-7	TGCAGCGCAGCATGGGGTCACGAGCAGTACTTC	CSAAWGHEQYF
TRBV29-1	.	11	.	TRBJ2-3	TGCAGCGTTAGACATCCAGATACGCAGTATTTT	CSVRHPDTQYF
TRBV21-1	.	18	.	TRBJ2-3	TGTGCCAGCAGCAAAACCTCAAGACTAGGGGGTGTGGGAGATACGCAGTATTTT	CASSKTSRLGGVGDTQYF
TRBV29-1	.	13	.	TRBJ1-5	TGCAGCGTTGGAGGGTCGGGCAATCAGCCCCAGCATTTT	CSVGGSGNQPQHF
TRBV29-1	TRBD1	14	.	TRBJ2-7	TGCAGCGTCGCTGACAGGGTTAATACCTACGAGCAGCACTTC	CSVADRVNTYEQHF
TRBV2	TRBD1	13	.	TRBJ1-2	TGTGCCAGCAGTGAAGAGGGGGCTTATGGCTACACCTTC	CASSEEGAYGYTF
TRBV5-1	.	15	.	TRBJ2-1	TGCGCCAGCAGCTTGGTGGCGGCCTCCTACAATGAGCAGTTCTTC	CASSLVAASYNEQFF
TRBV6-5	.	14	.	TRBJ1-4	TGTGCCAGCAGACCCGGGACACCCAACGAAAAACTGTTTTTT	CASRPGTPNEKLFF
TRBV12-3/TRBV12-4	TRBD1	15	.	TRBJ1-1	TGTGCCAGCAGCCAAGCTACAGGGGGCCTGAATGAAGCTTTCTTT	CASSQATGGLNEAFF
TRBV28	.	14	.	TRBJ1-5	TGTGCCAGCAGACTAATCAGGGAAAATCAGCCCCAGCATTTT	CASRLIRENQPQHF
TRBV19	.	15	.	TRBJ2-1	TGTGCCAGTAGTCACAGGGTGAGCTCCTACAATGAGCAGTTCTTC	CASSHRVSSYNEQFF
TRBV5-5	TRBD1	14	.	TRBJ2-7	TGTGCCAGCAGCTTCGCAGGGGGCGCCTACGAGCAGTACTTC	CASSFAGGAYEQYF
TRBV5-5	.	12	.	TRBJ2-1	TGTGCCAGCGGAGCAGGCAGTCGGGAGCAGTTCTTC	CASGAGSREQFF
TRBV29-1	.	12	.	TRBJ1-2	TGCAGCTCCTCACGGGGAAACTATGGCTACACCTTC	CSSSRGNYGYTF
TRBV29-1	.	15	.	TRBJ1-3	TGCAGCGCCTACGGGCCCCTGGAAGGCGGAAACACCATATATTTT	CSAYGPLEGGNTIYF
TRBV30	.	12	.	TRBJ2-1	TGTGCCTGGAGTGTTCCCCCGCGTGAGCAGTTCTTC	CAWSVPPREQFF
TRBV19	.	17	.	TRBJ1-2	TGTGCCAGTAGTATAGATCGGCGGGGCCCAGGGAACTATGGCTACACCTTC	CASSIDRRGPGNYGYTF
TRBV27	TRBD1	14	.	TRBJ1-5	TGTGCCAGCAGTCCGGACAGGGCCAATCAGCCCCAGCATTTT	CASSPDRANQPQHF
TRBV19	.	16	.	TRBJ1-2	TGTGCCAGTAGTAGATCCGACCAAGGGTTGGACTATGGCTACACCTTC	CASSRSDQGLDYGYTF
TRBV30	.	12	.	TRBJ1-2	TGTGCACGGAGGGGGGCTAACTATGGCTACACCTTC	CARRGANYGYTF
TRBV5-6	.	13	once	TRBJ2-7	TGTGCCAGCAGCTTGATAGGTACCTACGAGCAGTACTTC	CASSLIGTYEQYF
TRBV7-2	TRBD2	14	.	TRBJ2-7	TGTGCCAGCAGCTCGAGGACTAGCGGATACGAGCAGTACTTC	CASSSRTSGYEQYF
TRBV14	TRBD1	15	.	TRBJ1-2	TGTGCCAGCAGCCCCGGACAGGCCCCCGTCGATGGCTACACCTTC	CASSPGQAPVDGYTF
TRBV19	.	15	.	TRBJ2-3	TGTGCCAGTAGAACAGAGGGTTTCGCCACAGATACGCAGTATTTT	CASRTEGFATDTQYF
TRBV29-1	.	13	.	TRBJ2-7	TGCAGCGCTATGGGAAGGTACCGGTACGAGCAGTACTTC	CSAMGRYRYEQYF
TRBV6-5	.	12	.	TRBJ2-1	TGTGCCAGCAGTTACACCCTGGGTGAGCAGTTCTTC	CASSYTLGEQFF
TRBV5-1	.	14	few	TRBJ1-5	TGCGCCAGCAGCCGGACAGTGGGCAATCAGCCCCAGCATTTT	CASSRTVGNQPQHF
TRBV27	.	13	.	TRBJ2-2	TGTGCCAGCAGTTTATTAGGAGGCGGGGAGCTGTTTTTT	CASSLLGGGELFF